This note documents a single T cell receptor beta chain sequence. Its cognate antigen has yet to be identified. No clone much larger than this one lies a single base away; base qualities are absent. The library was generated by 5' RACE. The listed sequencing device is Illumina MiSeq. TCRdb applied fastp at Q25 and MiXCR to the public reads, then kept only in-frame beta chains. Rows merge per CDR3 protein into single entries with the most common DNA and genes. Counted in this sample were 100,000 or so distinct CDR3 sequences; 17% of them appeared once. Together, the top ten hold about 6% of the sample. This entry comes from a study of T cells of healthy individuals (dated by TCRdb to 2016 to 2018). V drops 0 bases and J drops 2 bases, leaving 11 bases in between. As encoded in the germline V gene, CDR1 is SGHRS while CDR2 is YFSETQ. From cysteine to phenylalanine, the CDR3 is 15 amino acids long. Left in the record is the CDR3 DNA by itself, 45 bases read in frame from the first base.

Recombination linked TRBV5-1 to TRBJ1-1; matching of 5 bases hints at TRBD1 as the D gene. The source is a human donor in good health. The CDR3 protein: CASSLGQGRNTEAFF. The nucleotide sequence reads TGCGCCAGCAGCTTGGGCCAGGGCAGAAACACTGAAGCTTTCTTT.